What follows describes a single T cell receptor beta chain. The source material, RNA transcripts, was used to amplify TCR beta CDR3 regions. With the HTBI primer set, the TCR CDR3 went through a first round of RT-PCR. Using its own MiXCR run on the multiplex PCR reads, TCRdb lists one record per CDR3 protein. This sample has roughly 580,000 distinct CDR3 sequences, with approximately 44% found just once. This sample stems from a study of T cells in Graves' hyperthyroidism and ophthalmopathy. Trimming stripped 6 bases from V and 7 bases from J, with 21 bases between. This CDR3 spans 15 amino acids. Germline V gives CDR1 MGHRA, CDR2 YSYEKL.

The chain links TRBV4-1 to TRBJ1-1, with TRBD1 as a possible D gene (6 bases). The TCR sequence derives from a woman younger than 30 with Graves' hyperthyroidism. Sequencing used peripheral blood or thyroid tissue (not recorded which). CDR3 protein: CASSGPGALLGEAFF. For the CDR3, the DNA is TGCGCCAGCAGTGGCCCAGGGGCCCTTCTAGGTGAAGCTTTCTTT.